This TCR beta chain was captured in a study of cytomegalovirus exposure and HLA in healthy donors. Study information: The roughly 670 first-cohort repertoires and the 95 to 150 validation repertoires shared the same platform, a later analysis reported.

Points on this clone: The antigen is unknown.

Profiling relied on immunoSEQ multiplex PCR, and the TCRdb table lists in-frame clones only, not all of them. The data hold 120,000 or so clones, with around 89% observed a single time. V lost 4 bases and J lost 1, with 8 bases in between. This CDR3 is 15 amino acids long. Germline V lookup: CDR1 SNHLY, CDR2 FYNNEI. Study conclusions and caveats: Among TCR beta chains, those listed as cytomegalovirus-associated numbered about 160. In vitro data verified a few CMV-associated chains as specific for CMV antigens.

The chain employs TRBV2 and TRBJ1-6; tentatively, D is TRBD1 (6 bases). The sample consisted of PBMCs. The TCR originated in a man aged 18 to 29 in good health and CMV-seronegative. The CDR3 DNA sequence: TGTGCCAGCAGTGCACAGGGATCCTATAATTCACCCCTCCACTTT. Protein product: CASSAQGSYNSPLHF.